This T cell receptor (beta chain) was retrieved from a study of blood T cell repertoires in COVID-19. Germline V lookup: CDR1 SGHTA, CDR2 FQGNSA. This CDR3 region has 15 residues. Trimming removed 2 bases from V and 4 bases from J; junction bases left unmatched: 6. Per the study methods: By means of reference gene primer amplification, nucleated cell counts were estimated. Libraries were prepared by immunoSEQ multiplex PCR; TCRdb keeps only in-frame clonotypes and omits some of them. D and trimming were read from the DNA, whereas the V and J calls and clone size are those reported in that table. This sample has 50,000 to 85,000 clones, with about 89% found just once.

The source is a human donor in a cohort sampled during active COVID-19. J is TRBJ2-7 and V is TRBV7-2, with 9 bases aligning to TRBD2. The material sequenced was peripheral blood. CDR3 DNA sequence: TGTGCCAGCAGCTTAAAAGCGGGAGGAGGGTACGAGCAGTACTTC. It translates to CASSLKAGGGYEQYF.